This T cell receptor beta chain came from a study of cytomegalovirus exposure and HLA in healthy donors. Across the study: Of the donors genotyped, several hundred in all, less than 90% fell in the Caucasian-associated ancestry cluster. Study outcomes and limitations: A later analysis, which compared TCR beta chains of equal frequency, found the HLA-associated ones more clonally expanded. With later analysis, a missense DCLRE1C variant became linked to TCR beta V- and J-gene trimming.

Researchers ran the PCR with 60 Vbeta and 13 Jbeta primers. Data came from immunoSEQ multiplex PCR; TCRdb stores just in-frame clones and leaves some out. This sample carries more than 90,000 clones, roughly 63% of them seen once, and the ten largest clones take more than 5%. This clone occurred a few times. Its antigen is as yet unknown. The CDR3 runs 14 residues. CDR1 is MNHNS and CDR2 is SASEGT in the germline V gene. V was clipped by 6 bases and J by 2 bases; unmatched bases: 6. This receptor was taken from a boy between 10 and 17 years old in good health and CMV-seropositive. Sequenced material: PBMCs. The genes are TRBV6-1 and TRBJ2-7; 8 nucleotides line up with TRBD1. DNA for the CDR3: TGTGCCAGCAGCGGCGGACAGGGTCCCTACGAGCAGTACTTC. This sequence encodes CASSGGQGPYEQYF.